What follows are 32 T cell receptor beta chains derived from one specimen sequenced in a study of T cell repertoires in cytomegalovirus infection. TCRdb independently ran MiXCR on the reads; one entry per CDR3 protein. This sample has some 700,000 distinct CDR3 sequences, with about 40% found just once. What was sequenced was PBMCs. All receptors come from a human donor in good health (CMV status not recorded). Some clones in this sample may be carry-over from other donors' samples.

As to this clonotype: Germline is not matched at one junction end, which may reflect a read error. V usage is TRBV7-2 and J usage is TRBJ1-3; no firm D call. Germline V CDR1 and CDR2: SGHTA, FQGNSA. The CDR3 loop spans 16 amino acids. The CDR3 nucleotides read TGTGCCAGCAGCTTAGCAAGAGGGCAGGTTGGAAACACCAAATATTTT. This encodes CASSLARGQVGNTKYF.

The chain uses TRBV10-3 and TRBJ1-2, with D hard to call. V dropped 4 bases and J dropped 4 bases, with 16 bases sitting between them. CDR1 is ENHRY and CDR2 is SYGVKD in the germline V gene. The CDR3 extends over 15 amino acids. CDR3 nucleotides: TGTGCCATCAGTGGGGGTCGATCTGGAGCCTATGGCTACACCTTC. Protein sequence: CAISGGRSGAYGYTF.

This clonotype was counted between two and nine times. The CDR3 coding sequence is TGTGCCAGTAACCCCCAGCTAGCGGGGCACGAGCAGTTCTTC. Translated: CASNPQLAGHEQFF. The J gene is TRBJ2-1, the V gene TRBV19; TRBD2 agrees at 9 bases. Germline values: CDR1 LNHDA, CDR2 SQIVND (reference sequence). The CDR3 runs to 14 residues. V dropped 7 bases and J dropped 10; count of bases not matched to a gene: 11. The entire variable domain, with the rest obtained from reference TRBV19 and TRBJ2-1, is as follows: DGGITQSPKYLFRKEGQNVTLSCEQNLNHDAMYWYRQDPGQGLRLIYYSQIVNDFQKGDIAEGYSVSREKKESFPLTVTSAQKNPTAFYLCASNPQLAGHEQFFGPGTRLTVL.

This clonotype showed up just a few times. This chain links TRBV28 with TRBJ2-1; D perhaps matches TRBD1 (6 bases). Germline CDR1 MDHEN, CDR2 SYDVKM. This CDR3 contains 19 residues. Deletions cut 5 bases from V and 3 bases from J, with 26 bases between. For the CDR3, the DNA is TGTGCCAGCAGTATAGGACAGTATAGATTCACCTTACACTACAATGAGCAGTTCTTC. It is translated as CASSIGQYRFTLHYNEQFF.

The chain couples TRBV27 to TRBJ1-5; 7 positions agree with TRBD1. V lost 3 bases and J lost 16; bases outside the gene matches: 6. The CDR3 consists of 11 residues. Germline lookup yields CDR1 MNHEY and CDR2 SMNVEV (reference sequence). The CDR3 sequence is CASSFGGTEHF. CDR3 nucleotides: TGTGCCAGCAGTTTCGGGGGGACAGAACATTTT.

This clonotype was observed a handful of times. This chain links TRBV28 with TRBJ1-2, with a tentative D call TRBD1 (5 bases). Trimming stripped 3 bases from V and 4 bases from J, with 18 bases between. The CDR3 consists of 16 residues. Germline V gene sequence: CDR1 MDHEN, CDR2 SYDVKM. As DNA, the CDR3 is TGTGCCAGCAGTTTGGGGGGGGGAGGGTGGGTCTATGGCTACACCTTC. Amino acids: CASSLGGGGWVYGYTF.

The chain carries TRBV5-6 and TRBJ1-2, with TRBD1 as a possible D gene (6 bases). The CDR3 covers 14 residues. The germline gives CDR1 SGHDT, CDR2 YYEEEE. V lost 4 bases and J lost 5, with 15 bases in between. In DNA, the CDR3 is TGTGCCAGCAGCACCCGGACAGACGGATATGGCTACACCTTC. Protein product: CASSTRTDGYGYTF.

As to this clonotype: The junction departs from germline at one end; a sequencing error may be responsible. The chain couples TRBV28 to TRBJ2-4; 11 positions agree with TRBD2. The CDR3 loop spans 12 amino acids. Germline V CDR1 and CDR2: MDHEN, SYDVKM. As DNA, the CDR3 is TGTGCCAGCAGCCCCGGGACTAGCGGATATCACTTC. This translates into CASSPGTSGYHF.

This clonotype was recorded many times. V and J are TRBV7-2 and TRBJ2-3; unclear D gene. The germline CDR1 and CDR2 sequences are SGHTA and FQGNSA. V lost 5 bases to trimming and J lost 12 bases, with 18 bases between them. CDR3 length: 13 amino acids. CDR3 protein: CASSPSPTTYQYF. The CDR3 DNA reads TGTGCCAGCAGCCCGTCGCCTACAACGTATCAGTATTTT.

V is TRBV6-1 and J is TRBJ2-7; D is perhaps TRBD1 (6 bases). The CDR3 totals 17 residues. Germline CDR1 is MNHNS and CDR2 is SASEGT. V lost 3 bases and J lost 9, with 27 bases in between. The chain's CDR3 is CASSEEPGTLRRRGQYF. The CDR3, as DNA: TGTGCCAGCAGTGAGGAACCTGGGACACTGAGAAGGCGCGGGCAGTACTTC.

This sequence joins TRBV28 and TRBJ2-2, with 12 bases that match TRBD2. CDR1 is MDHEN and CDR2 is SYDVKM in the germline V gene. The CDR3 contains 18 residues. Unmatched junction bases numbered 8, after V lost 2 bases and J lost 4 bases. The CDR3 DNA sequence: TGTGCCAGCAGTTTAGGCCTAGCGGGAGGGCCCGGCACCGGGGAGCTGTTTTTT. This sequence encodes CASSLGLAGGPGTGELFF.

The chain has TRBV7-2 and TRBJ2-3; 11 bases are shared with TRBD2. V shed 1 base, J shed 7 bases, and the junction held 13 bases outside the gene matches. The CDR3 runs 18 residues. The V gene's germline CDR1 is SGHTA and CDR2 FQGNSA. This chain's CDR3 is CASSLVGGGGLAVNTQYF. Written as DNA, the CDR3 is TGTGCCAGCAGCTTAGTAGGCGGGGGGGGACTAGCGGTTAATACGCAGTATTTT.

J is TRBJ2-2 and V is TRBV4-1; tentatively, D is TRBD1 or TRBD2 (6 bases each). In germline, CDR1 is MGHRA, CDR2 YSYEKL. Trimming left V 1 base short and J 6 bases short, with 15 bases between. The CDR3 contains 16 residues. The DNA for the CDR3 is TGCGCCAGCAGCCAAGTCCCGGGGGCCGGGTCCGGGGAGCTGTTTTTT. The encoded protein is CASSQVPGAGSGELFF.

With regard to this clonotype: Mismatch with germline at one junction end may stem from a read error. V usage is TRBV11-2 and J usage is TRBJ2-1, with 7 bases fitting TRBD2. Germline V gene data show CDR1 as SGHAT and CDR2 as FQNNGV. The CDR3 runs to 16 residues. CDR3 loop: CASSPRRASGYNEQLF. The CDR3 bases are TGTGCCAGCAGTCCCCGGAGGGCTAGCGGCTACAATGAGCAGTTATTC.

This clonotype showed up just a few times. This chain uses TRBV28 with TRBJ2-1, with 9 bases aligning to TRBD2. V lost 7 bases to trimming and J lost 3 bases; unmatched junction nucleotides: 7. The germline V gene has CDR1 MDHEN and CDR2 SYDVKM. This CDR3 is built from 15 residues. The CDR3 DNA follows: TGTGCCAGCAACAAAAGACTAGCGGTCTACAATGAGCAGTTCTTC. It specifies CASNKRLAVYNEQFF.

The rearrangement uses TRBV9 and TRBJ1-3; D gene unclear. The ends were cut back, 7 bases at V and 4 bases at J, with 15 bases in the middle. The CDR3 consists of 14 residues. Germline V lookup: CDR1 SGDLS, CDR2 YYNGEE. CDR3 sequence reads: CASRLSGGGNTIYF. CDR3 nucleotides: TGTGCCAGCCGCCTAAGCGGAGGCGGAAACACCATATATTTT.

This chain links TRBV25-1 with TRBJ1-6; TRBD1 matches at 7 bases. Germline-derived CDR1 and CDR2 are MGHDK and SYGVNS. V gave up 1 base and J gave up 8 bases; unmatched junction bases: 5. The CDR3 runs 15 residues. This chain's CDR3 is CASSESHRGYSPLHF. Here the CDR3 DNA reads TGTGCCAGCAGTGAATCCCACAGGGGCTATTCACCCCTCCACTTT.

About this clonotype itself: A read error may explain this, as a much larger clone is one base away. This chain uses TRBV7-6 with TRBJ2-5; 12 bases align to TRBD1. CDR1 and CDR2 from the germline V gene are SGHVS and FNYEAQ. There are 18 residues in the CDR3. CDR3 sequence reads: CASSYKPSGTGGQETQCF. Written as DNA, the CDR3 is TGTGCCAGCAGCTACAAGCCTTCGGGGACAGGGGGCCAAGAGACCCAGTGCTTC.

This chain links TRBV19 with TRBJ1-1, with D unresolved. CDR3 length: 14 residues. Trimming took off 3 bases at V and 4 bases at J, with 12 bases between the two ends. The germline gives CDR1 LNHDA, CDR2 SQIVND (reference sequence). CDR3 sequence (DNA): TGTGCCAGTAGTATGCTAGGGCGTGGCACTGAAGCTTTCTTT. Protein: CASSMLGRGTEAFF.

This clonotype was recorded a few times. The chain employs TRBV24-1 and TRBJ1-1, with a tentative D call TRBD1 (6 bases). Deletions cut 0 bases from V and 1 base from J, with 14 bases between. CDR3 length equals 17 residues. Per the germline V gene, CDR1 is KGHDR and CDR2 is SFDVKD. The CDR3 DNA reads as TGTGCCACCAGTGATTTGGCCCCGACAGGTCGGAACACTGAAGCTTTCTTT. This sequence encodes CATSDLAPTGRNTEAFF.

V usage is TRBV5-6 and J usage is TRBJ1-1, with D uncertain. Germline values: CDR1 SGHDT, CDR2 YYEEEE. CDR3 size: 14 residues. The V end lost 0 bases, the J end lost 1 base, and 7 bases lay between the germline ends. DNA of the CDR3: TGTGCCAGCAGCTTGGACGAACCGAACACTGAAGCTTTCTTT. Amino acids: CASSLDEPNTEAFF.

The chain carries TRBV7-9 and TRBJ2-7, with 7 bases identical to TRBD2. CDR1 SEHNR and CDR2 FQNEAQ come from the germline V gene (reference sequence). V shed 4 bases, J shed 2 bases, and the junction held 8 bases outside the gene matches. The CDR3 length is 15 residues. CDR3 sequence: CASSYYASGTYEQYF. The CDR3 DNA sequence: TGTGCCAGCAGCTATTACGCTAGCGGCACCTACGAGCAGTACTTC.

The sample holds a few counts of this clonotype. The V and J genes are TRBV28 and TRBJ2-7, with D possibly being TRBD2 (5 bases). Trimming stripped 1 base from V and 3 bases from J, with 10 bases between. The germline CDR1 and CDR2 sequences are MDHEN and SYDVKM. The CDR3 runs to 14 residues. The CDR3 spells CASSLSLSGYEQYF. The CDR3 bases are TGTGCCAGCAGTTTATCCCTAAGCGGCTACGAGCAGTACTTC.

To note about this clonotype: This may stem from a read error, because a much larger clone lies one nucleotide away. This likely comes from a read error, as the CDR3 has no conserved phenylalanine or tryptophan at its end. The V gene is TRBV28, the J gene TRBJ2-7, with 8 bases aligning to TRBD1. Germline CDR1 is MDHEN and CDR2 is SYDVKM. The CDR3 is 15 residues long. The V segment lost 5 bases and the J segment 4 bases; nucleotides outside the gene matches: 10. CDR3 nucleotides: TGTGCCAGCAGTCATCGCAGGGGGCAGTGGTACGAGCAGTACTTA. This gives the protein CASSHRRGQWYEQYL.

As regards this clonotype: The germline gene is not matched at one end of the junction; a read error may be the cause. This chain connects TRBV6-1 to TRBJ2-5; TRBD2 agrees at 12 bases. Germline-derived CDR1 and CDR2 are MNHNS and SASEGT. The CDR3 is made up of 17 amino acids. CDR3 sequence reads: CASREAGLAGPGETQYF. Here the CDR3 DNA reads TGTGCCAGCAGAGAAGCTGGACTAGCGGGGCCGGGAGAGACCCAGTACTTC.

The rearrangement links TRBV6-6 to TRBJ2-7; D is possibly TRBD1 (5 bases). The CDR3 spans 15 residues. V lost 0 bases, J lost 3 bases, and 12 bases lay in between. The germline V gene has CDR1 MNHNY and CDR2 SVGAGI (reference sequence). CDR3: CASSYSSSGCYEQYF. DNA for the CDR3: TGTGCCAGCAGTTACTCGTCGTCAGGGTGCTACGAGCAGTACTTC.

V usage is TRBV11-1 and J usage is TRBJ2-7; TRBD1 or TRBD2 may be the D gene (5 bases each). Per the germline V gene, CDR1 is SGHAT and CDR2 is FQDESV (reference sequence). The CDR3 contains 14 residues. V shed 5 bases and J shed 6 bases, with 17 bases lying between them. CDR3 amino acids: CASSDDRRGGEQYF. As DNA, the CDR3 is TGTGCCAGCAGCGACGACAGACGGGGTGGCGAGCAGTACTTC. The full variable domain, completed using reference TRBV11-1 and TRBJ2-7, is EAEVAQSPRYKITEKSQAVAFWCDPISGHATLYWYRQILGQGPELLVQFQDESVVDDSQLPKDRFSAERLKGVDSTLKIQPAELGDSAMYLCASSDDRRGGEQYFGPGTRLTVT.

V is TRBV6-6 and J is TRBJ1-1, with 8 positions matching TRBD1. After removal of 5 bases from V and 1 base from J, the junction contained 6 bases not matched to a gene. Germline loops: CDR1 MNHNY, CDR2 SVGAGI (reference sequence). This CDR3 is 15 amino acids long. In nucleotides, the CDR3 is TGTGCCAGCAGTGGACAGGGCTCGGGGAACACTGAAGCTTTCTTT. This sequence encodes CASSGQGSGNTEAFF.

The chain combines TRBV28 with TRBJ1-2, with a tentative D call TRBD1 (5 bases). Germline V gene data show CDR1 as MDHEN and CDR2 as SYDVKM. Trimming took 3 bases from V and 2 from J, leaving 16 bases between them. CDR3 length: 16 residues. Here the CDR3 reads CASSFGRGRQNYGYTF. DNA of the CDR3: TGTGCCAGCAGTTTCGGAAGAGGTCGACAGAACTATGGCTACACCTTC.

To note about this clonotype: The junction departs from the called germline gene at one end, perhaps through a read error. The chain combines TRBV6-2 or TRBV6-3 with TRBJ2-3, with D unclear. Germline CDR1 MNHEY, CDR2 SVGEGT. The CDR3 runs 17 residues. The CDR3 DNA reads TGTGCCAGCAGTGCCGAGGCCGGCCTCAACCAAGCAGATATGCAGTATTTT. This sequence encodes CASSAEAGLNQADMQYF.

This clonotype has more than one count but fewer than ten. The gene calls are TRBV12-3 or TRBV12-4 and TRBJ2-3, with 12 bases that match TRBD2. The CDR3 has 16 amino acids. V lost 6 bases, J lost 3 bases, and 7 bases stayed unmatched. The CDR3 sequence: CASRFQTSGGTDTQYF. In DNA form, the CDR3 reads TGTGCCAGCAGGTTTCAGACTAGCGGGGGAACAGATACGCAGTATTTT.

This clonotype was seen only a few times. The rearrangement joins TRBV7-2 to TRBJ1-3; 7 positions match TRBD1. V lost 5 bases, J lost 0 bases, and 4 bases stayed unmatched. The CDR3 is 15 amino acids. Germline V lookup: CDR1 SGHTA, CDR2 FQGNSA. In nucleotides, the CDR3 is TGTGCCAGCAGCCCCTGGGACAGCTCTGGAAACACCATATATTTT. Translated: CASSPWDSSGNTIYF.